The 25 T cell receptor beta chains below were found in one sample sequenced in a study of cytomegalovirus exposure and HLA in healthy donors. Use of 60 Vbeta and 13 Jbeta primers characterized the PCR. The protocol was immunoSEQ multiplex PCR, while the TCRdb copy is restricted to in-frame clones and leaves out a portion. Here the sample spans 140,000 to 150,000 clones, around 70% being singletons. The sequenced sample was PBMCs. Source of these receptors: a woman in her sixties or seventies in good health and CMV-seropositive.

V and J are TRBV14 and TRBJ1-1; tentative D call: TRBD1 (5 bases). The CDR3 is 12 amino acids. The V end lost 2 bases, the J end lost 7 bases, and 8 bases lay between the germline ends. Germline-derived CDR1 and CDR2 are SGHDN and FVKESK. The CDR3 reads CASSQQGFEAFF. The CDR3 bases are TGTGCCAGCAGCCAACAGGGATTTGAAGCTTTCTTT.

This clone was detected once. The J gene is TRBJ1-2, the V gene TRBV28; 10 positions agree with TRBD1. Germline assignment: CDR1 MDHEN and CDR2 SYDVKM. The CDR3 covers 15 residues. V lost 2 bases, J lost 3 bases, and 3 bases stayed unmatched. In nucleotides, the CDR3 is TGTGCCAGCAGTTTAGACAGGGGGCTTGACTATGGCTACACCTTC. This gives the protein CASSLDRGLDYGYTF.

The gene calls are TRBV7-3 and TRBJ1-1; D is uncertain. V lost 1 base to trimming and J lost 6 bases, with 12 bases between them. The germline V gene encodes CDR1 SGHTA and CDR2 FQGTGA. The CDR3 covers 14 residues. CDR3 in amino acids: CASSLNHFGAEAFF. The CDR3 nucleotides read TGTGCCAGCAGCTTAAACCATTTCGGTGCTGAAGCTTTCTTT.

V usage is TRBV27 and J usage is TRBJ2-2, with 9 bases matching TRBD1. The CDR3 spans 18 residues. J lost 6 bases, V lost 5 bases, and 16 bases had no gene match. CDR1 and CDR2 from the germline V gene are MNHEY and SMNVEV (reference sequence). CDR3 amino acids: CASSPSSGTGNRAGELFF. The CDR3 nucleotides are TGTGCCAGCAGTCCCTCATCCGGGACAGGGAACCGAGCCGGGGAGCTGTTTTTT.

The chain couples TRBV7-2 to TRBJ1-2; no definite D call. Per germline, CDR1 SGHTA and CDR2 FQGNSA. V shed 0 bases and J shed 5 bases, with 13 bases lying between them. The CDR3 is 15 amino acids. The CDR3: CASSLARRPPYGYTF. CDR3 sequence (DNA): TGTGCCAGCAGCTTAGCGAGGAGACCCCCTTATGGCTACACCTTC.

Comments on this clone: Other nucleotide sequences in the sample specify the same CDR3. The chain couples TRBV7-9 to TRBJ1-5; TRBD1 agrees at 10 bases. Per the germline V gene, CDR1 is SEHNR and CDR2 is FQNEAQ (reference sequence). This CDR3 contains 15 residues. V dropped 5 bases and J dropped 4; count of bases not matched to a gene: 5. The CDR3 coding sequence is TGTGCCAGCAGCCATGGGACAGGGGTAAATCAGCCCCAGCATTTT. Its protein is CASSHGTGVNQPQHF.

The chain has TRBV5-1 and TRBJ2-7; 12 bases are shared with TRBD2. The germline V gene encodes CDR1 SGHRS and CDR2 YFSETQ. V trimming: 1 base; J trimming: 6 bases; junction bases outside the gene matches: 2. CDR3 length: 14 amino acids. The CDR3: CASSLSLAGGEQYF. The CDR3 bases are TGCGCCAGCAGCTTGTCACTAGCGGGGGGCGAGCAGTACTTC.

The chain's CDR3 is CAWSVRVRQGARGYTF. The CDR3 DNA sequence: TGTGCCTGGAGTGTACGGGTTAGGCAGGGGGCGCGAGGCTACACCTTC. This chain links TRBV30 with TRBJ1-2, with 8 bases matching TRBD1. Per the germline V gene, CDR1 is GTSNPN and CDR2 is SVGIG (reference sequence). This CDR3 is 16 amino acids long. After removal of 0 bases from V and 8 bases from J, the junction contained 14 bases not matched to a gene.

In the case of this clone: Within the sample, other DNA sequences also encode this same CDR3. The J gene is TRBJ1-1, the V gene TRBV28; D not certain. V was cut by 5 bases and J by 2 bases, with 9 bases left in between. In germline, CDR1 is MDHEN, CDR2 SYDVKM. The CDR3 contains 13 residues. The CDR3: CASSLEGNTEAFF. In nucleotides, the CDR3 is TGTGCCAGCAGTCTCGAGGGAAACACTGAAGCTTTCTTT.

This chain's CDR3 is CASSAGLTEQYF. CDR3 nucleotide sequence: TGTGCCAGCAGCGCGGGACTGACTGAGCAGTACTTC. This chain connects TRBV5-6 to TRBJ2-7; weak D call: TRBD2 (6 bases). V shed 4 bases and J shed 7 bases, with 12 bases lying between them. Looked up from germline, CDR1 is SGHDT and CDR2 is YYEEEE. The CDR3 loop spans 12 amino acids. The complete variable domain, with remaining parts taken from reference TRBV5-6 and TRBJ2-7, reads DAGVTQSPTHLIKTRGQQVTLRCSPKSGHDTVSWYQQALGQGPQFIFQYYEEEERQRGNFPDRFSGHQFPNYSSELNVNALLLGDSALYLCASSAGLTEQYFGPGTRLTVT.

The gene calls are TRBV5-1 and TRBJ1-2; 9 bases agree with TRBD1. The CDR3 is 14 amino acids. V gave up 2 bases and J gave up 7 bases; unmatched junction bases: 6. Per germline, CDR1 SGHRS and CDR2 YFSETQ. The CDR3 region is CASSFRDRESGYTF. CDR3 DNA sequence: TGCGCCAGCAGCTTCCGGGACAGGGAGTCTGGCTACACCTTC.

The rearrangement links TRBV11-1 to TRBJ2-7; D gene uncertain. V was clipped by 6 bases and J by 3 bases, with 9 bases between them. This CDR3 has 12 residues. Germline CDR1 is SGHAT and CDR2 is FQDESV (reference sequence). The CDR3 sequence is CASRDSFYEQYF. As DNA, the CDR3 is TGTGCCAGCAGAGACTCCTTCTACGAGCAGTACTTC.

The chain couples TRBV5-4 to TRBJ2-6; no firm D call. Trimming left V 1 base short and J 0 bases short, with 5 bases between. CDR1 is SGHNT, CDR2 YYREEE, per germline (reference sequence). The CDR3 sequence is 15 residues long. CDR3 protein: CASSLIGSGANVLTF. The DNA of the CDR3 is TGTGCCAGCAGCTTGATCGGCTCTGGGGCCAACGTCCTGACTTTC. Full variable domain (remainder filled in from reference TRBV5-4 and TRBJ2-6): ETGVTQSPTHLIKTRGQQVTLRCSSQSGHNTVSWYQQALGQGPQFIFQYYREEENGRGNFPPRFSGLQFPNYSSELNVNALELDDSALYLCASSLIGSGANVLTFGAGSRLTVL.

This chain joins TRBV5-8 and TRBJ2-5; the D is unclear. Germline V gene data show CDR1 as SGHTS and CDR2 as YDEGEE. This CDR3 has 15 amino acids. Trimming left V 4 bases short and J 1 base short, with 14 bases between. CDR3 amino acids: CASSPAMRFQETQYF. The CDR3 region has the DNA TGTGCCAGCAGCCCAGCGATGAGGTTCCAAGAGACCCAGTACTTC.

V is TRBV5-1 and J is TRBJ2-5; 7 bases are a match to TRBD2. V shed 5 bases, J shed 4 bases, and the junction held 11 bases outside the gene matches. Germline V gene sequence: CDR1 SGHRS, CDR2 YFSETQ. This CDR3 is built from 15 residues. The CDR3, as DNA: TGCGCCAGCAGTCCCGGGGACTATAACCCAGAGACCCAGTACTTC. Translation gives CASSPGDYNPETQYF.

This chain joins TRBV6-1 and TRBJ1-4, with no clear D. The V and J ends lost 8 bases and 9 bases respectively, with 13 bases between them. This CDR3 has 12 residues. CDR1 MNHNS and CDR2 SASEGT come from the germline V gene. CDR3 sequence (DNA): TGTGCCAGCGAACCGGACGGGAAAAAACTGTTTTTT. Its protein is CASEPDGKKLFF.

V usage is TRBV28 and J usage is TRBJ1-5, with TRBD1 matching over 7 bases. CDR3 length: 12 residues. Germline assignment: CDR1 MDHEN and CDR2 SYDVKM. V was pared by 6 bases and J by 9 bases, with 5 bases of the junction left unmatched. This chain's CDR3 is CASRAQGGPQHF. The CDR3 bases are TGTGCCAGCAGAGCCCAGGGGGGGCCCCAGCATTTT.

A few counts support this clone. V gene TRBV19 combines with J gene TRBJ1-1; 7 bases align to TRBD1. CDR3 size: 14 residues. Germline V gives CDR1 LNHDA, CDR2 SQIVND (reference sequence). The junction had 5 bases not matched to a gene; V was cut back by 0 bases and J by 7 bases. CDR3 sequence: CASSIERGDSEAFF. For the CDR3, the DNA is TGTGCCAGTAGTATAGAACGAGGGGACAGTGAAGCTTTCTTT.

This chain links TRBV11-2 with TRBJ2-1; D perhaps matches TRBD1 (5 bases). Trimming took off 5 bases at V and 9 bases at J, with 17 bases between the two ends. CDR3 length: 14 amino acids. Germline CDR1 and CDR2: SGHAT and FQNNGV. The CDR3 sequence is CASSALRGLGEQFF. CDR3 in DNA: TGTGCCAGCAGCGCCTTAAGGGGCCTAGGTGAGCAGTTCTTC.

This clone has just one count. The genes are TRBV30 and TRBJ1-2; the match to TRBD1 covers 7 bases. Germline CDR1 and CDR2: GTSNPN and SVGIG (reference sequence). CDR3 length equals 12 residues. Trimming at V came to 4 bases and at J to 4 bases, leaving 3 bases not matched to a gene. CDR3 nucleotides: TGTGCCTGGAACCCAGGGGGCTATGGCTACACCTTC. Translated: CAWNPGGYGYTF.

V gene TRBV28 combines with J gene TRBJ1-1; no firm D call. Germline V gene lookup returns CDR1 MDHEN and CDR2 SYDVKM. The length of the CDR3 is 13 residues. V was pared by 3 bases and J by 3 bases, with 8 bases between. The CDR3 protein is CASSLMADTEAFF. Written as DNA, the CDR3 is TGTGCCAGCAGTTTGATGGCAGACACTGAAGCTTTCTTT.

This clone is a singleton in its sample. Other DNA sequences in the same sample also yield this CDR3. The CDR3 DNA follows: TGCAGCGTTCAGGGACTAGCGGGGACCGGGGAGCTGTTTTTT. It translates to CSVQGLAGTGELFF. V is TRBV29-1 and J is TRBJ2-2; 13 nucleotides agree with TRBD2. V dropped 5 bases and J dropped 5; count of bases not matched to a gene: 2. The CDR3 contains 14 residues. Germline V lookup: CDR1 SQVTM, CDR2 ANQGSEA.

This clone was seen only a few times. This CDR3 is CASSPEVGLAGGGEQFF. CDR3 DNA: TGTGCCAGCAGCCCCGAGGTGGGCTTAGCGGGAGGAGGTGAGCAGTTCTTC. The J gene is TRBJ2-1, the V gene TRBV11-2; 10 nucleotides match TRBD2. The CDR3 has 17 residues. Germline CDR1 reads SGHAT; CDR2 reads FQNNGV. The V and J ends lost 5 bases and 9 bases, in that order; junction bases with no gene match: 16.

This chain uses TRBV5-1 with TRBJ1-6, with unresolved D. The CDR3 consists of 12 residues. The germline V gene has CDR1 SGHRS and CDR2 YFSETQ. The V end lost 4 bases, the J end lost 5 bases, and 4 bases lay between the germline ends. The CDR3 DNA reads TGCGCCAGCAGCATCGATAATTCACCCCTCCACTTT. Amino acids: CASSIDNSPLHF.

This clone was found once. The rearrangement links TRBV4-1 to TRBJ2-7; perhaps TRBD2 as D (6 bases). Trimming stripped 3 bases from V and 0 bases from J, with 18 bases between. The germline V gene has CDR1 MGHRA and CDR2 YSYEKL. The CDR3 covers 17 residues. CDR3 DNA: TGCGCCAGCAGCCAGGGAACTTCTAGCGTCAGCTCCTACGAGCAGTACTTC. Its translation: CASSQGTSSVSSYEQYF.